These 11 T cell receptor beta chains originate from one sample sequenced in a study of tumor-infiltrating lymphocytes in primary liver carcinoma. Joint extraction of RNA and DNA used roughly 19-31 mg of bulk tissue that was unsorted. Total RNA amounting to 500 ng was the source from which TCR beta cDNA was made with a constant-region primer. Nested multiplex PCR, run for three rounds with slightly modified ARM-PCR, yielded TCR beta libraries. Amplification in the first two PCR rounds was performed using TRBV1-TRBV30 forward primers and a C-beta reverse primer for 10 cycles each. Each CDR3 protein gets one entry after TCRdb re-called the multiplex PCR reads with MiXCR. The sample carries about 54,000 distinct CDR3 sequences, over 70% recorded once. Sequenced input: liver tumor tissue from sampling region 2. The subset: tumor region T2, inferior pole. These TCRs come from a man between 40 and 49 years old with primary liver carcinoma and hepatitis B virus infection.

This clonotype has only a few counts. A much more abundant neighbour one base away suggests this may be a read error. J is TRBJ1-6 and V is TRBV30; D is unresolved. This CDR3 is built from 12 residues. Germline V gene lookup returns CDR1 GTSNPN and CDR2 SVGIG (reference sequence). The CDR3 bases are TGTGCCTGGAACGAAGGTGATTCACTCCTCCACTTT. Its translation is CAWNEGDSLLHF.

This clonotype was detected many times. The chain links TRBV4-1 to TRBJ2-5; a possible D gene is TRBD2 (5 bases). V shed 0 bases and J shed 5 bases, with 16 bases lying between them. CDR1 and CDR2 from the germline V gene are MGHRA and YSYEKL. This CDR3 comprises 16 residues. The CDR3 region is CASSQDSEAFGETQYF. The CDR3 bases are TGCGCCAGCAGCCAAGATTCGGAGGCCTTTGGGGAGACCCAGTACTTC.

Only one count was recorded for this clonotype. V gene TRBV6-6 combines with J gene TRBJ2-5, with D maybe TRBD2 (5 bases). Germline V gene data show CDR1 as MNHNY and CDR2 as SVGAGI (reference sequence). This CDR3 region has 13 residues. V shed 6 bases and J shed 5 bases, with 13 bases lying between them. The CDR3: CASRRDLHETQYF. In DNA, the CDR3 is TGTGCCAGCAGGAGGGATCTTCATGAGACCCAGTACTTC.

This chain connects TRBV4-2 to TRBJ1-5; D may be TRBD1 (6 bases). This CDR3 is 15 amino acids long. Trimming shortened V by 4 bases and J by 3 bases, and 13 bases separated the two germline ends. Germline CDR1 LGHNA, CDR2 YNFKEQ. This CDR3 is CASSRGGALNQPQHF. Here the CDR3 DNA reads TGTGCCAGCAGCCGAGGGGGGGCGCTCAATCAGCCCCAGCATTTT.

A remark on this clonotype: The CDR3 end shows no conserved phenylalanine or tryptophan, and so a read error is likely. This chain joins TRBV5-1 and TRBJ2-3; the match to TRBD2 covers 8 bases. V shed 6 bases and J 1 base; nucleotides not matched to a gene: 7. The CDR3 contains 15 residues. Germline assignment: CDR1 SGHRS and CDR2 YFSETQ. The CDR3 DNA follows: TGCGCCAGCATCTTAACGGGAGGGCGCACAGATACGCAGTATTTG. As protein: CASILTGGRTDTQYL.

In regard to this clonotype: A much larger clone differs by one base, so this may be a read error. The chain links TRBV7-9 to TRBJ2-5; D may be TRBD2 (5 bases). CDR1 SEHNR and CDR2 FQNEAQ come from the germline V gene (reference sequence). The CDR3 has 14 residues. V lost 5 bases and J lost 5, with 15 bases in between. The CDR3 nucleotides read TGTGCCAGCAGCGCATCGGGATCCCATGAGACCCAGTACTTC. This codes for CASSASGSHETQYF.

In this sample, this clonotype turned up many times. This chain joins TRBV10-3 and TRBJ2-2; D might be TRBD1 or TRBD2, each matching 5 bases. Germline values: CDR1 ENHRY, CDR2 SYGVKD. This CDR3 is built from 13 residues. Trimming left V 10 bases short and J 8 bases short, with 17 bases between. CDR3 protein: CATRHEGEGELFF. The DNA for the CDR3 is TGTGCCACCCGCCACGAAGGGGAGGGGGAGCTGTTTTTT.

The chain uses TRBV11-2 and TRBJ2-5, with D unresolved. This CDR3 spans 14 amino acids. Trimming cost V 3 bases and J 5 bases, with 13 bases left between them. In germline, CDR1 is SGHAT, CDR2 FQNNGV. DNA for the CDR3: TGTGCCAGCAGCTTTACGAGAGGCGTGGAGACCCAGTACTTC. Amino acid sequence: CASSFTRGVETQYF. Full variable domain (missing parts from reference TRBV11-2 and TRBJ2-5): EAGVAQSPRYKIIEKRQSVAFWCNPISGHATLYWYQQILGQGPKLLIQFQNNGVVDDSQLPKDRFSAERLKGVDSTLKIQPAKLEDSAVYLCASSFTRGVETQYFGPGTRLLVL.

For this clonotype: The junction departs from the called germline gene at one end, perhaps through a read error. This chain connects TRBV29-1 to TRBJ2-5; TRBD1 or TRBD2 may be the D gene (6 bases each). The CDR3 extends over 14 amino acids. Germline CDR1 SQVTM, CDR2 ANQGSEA. The CDR3: CNVEGGRSQENQYF. The CDR3 region has the DNA TGCAACGTTGAAGGGGGGAGATCCCAAGAGAACCAGTACTTC.

A word on this clonotype: At one of its ends the junction is not consistent with the germline gene, which may arise from a read error. The rearrangement joins TRBV29-1 to TRBJ2-7; D gene unclear. CDR1 SQVTM and CDR2 ANQGSEA come from the germline V gene. The CDR3 is 14 residues long. The CDR3 nucleotides are TGCAGTGTTGGAAGGTCAACCACCTCCTACGAGCTGTACTTC. Its translation: CSVGRSTTSYELYF.

J is TRBJ2-1 and V is TRBV6-5; D may be TRBD2 (5 bases). Trimming shortened V by 6 bases and J by 5 bases, and 14 bases separated the two germline ends. From germline, CDR1 is MNHEY and CDR2 SVGAGI. This CDR3 is 14 amino acids long. CDR3 protein: CASRNLGDNNEQFF. CDR3 nucleotide sequence: TGTGCCAGCAGGAACTTGGGAGACAACAATGAGCAGTTCTTC.